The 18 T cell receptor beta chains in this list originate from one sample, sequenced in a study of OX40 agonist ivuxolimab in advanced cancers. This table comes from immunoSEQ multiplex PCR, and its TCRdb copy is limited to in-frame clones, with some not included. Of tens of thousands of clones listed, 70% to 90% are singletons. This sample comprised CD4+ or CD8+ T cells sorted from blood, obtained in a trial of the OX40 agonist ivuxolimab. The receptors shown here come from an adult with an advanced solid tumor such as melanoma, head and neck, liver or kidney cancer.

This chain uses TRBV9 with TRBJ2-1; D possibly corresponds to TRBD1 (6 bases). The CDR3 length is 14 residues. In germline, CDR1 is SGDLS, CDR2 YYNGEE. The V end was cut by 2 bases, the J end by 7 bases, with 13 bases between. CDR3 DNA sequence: TGTGCCAGCAGCGTCACTTCAGGGGTGAATGAGCAGTTCTTC. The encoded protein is CASSVTSGVNEQFF.

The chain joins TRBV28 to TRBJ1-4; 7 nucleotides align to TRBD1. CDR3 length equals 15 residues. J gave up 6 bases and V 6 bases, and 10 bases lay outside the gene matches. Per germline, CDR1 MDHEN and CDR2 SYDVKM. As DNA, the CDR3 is TGTGCCAGCAGCTCCCCCCGACAGGGCCATGAAAAACTGTTTTTT. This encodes CASSSPRQGHEKLFF.

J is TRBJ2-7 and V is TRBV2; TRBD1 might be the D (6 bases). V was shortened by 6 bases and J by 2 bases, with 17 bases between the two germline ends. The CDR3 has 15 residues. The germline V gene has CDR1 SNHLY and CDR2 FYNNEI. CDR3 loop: CASRTSQGNPYEQYF. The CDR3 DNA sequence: TGTGCCAGCAGAACATCACAGGGAAATCCCTACGAGCAGTACTTC.

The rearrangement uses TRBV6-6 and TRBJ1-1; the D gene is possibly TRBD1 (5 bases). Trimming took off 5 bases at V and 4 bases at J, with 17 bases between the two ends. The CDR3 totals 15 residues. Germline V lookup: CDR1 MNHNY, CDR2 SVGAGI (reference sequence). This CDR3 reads CASSTVFGAGTEAFF. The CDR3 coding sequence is TGTGCCAGCAGTACCGTCTTTGGGGCTGGCACTGAAGCTTTCTTT.

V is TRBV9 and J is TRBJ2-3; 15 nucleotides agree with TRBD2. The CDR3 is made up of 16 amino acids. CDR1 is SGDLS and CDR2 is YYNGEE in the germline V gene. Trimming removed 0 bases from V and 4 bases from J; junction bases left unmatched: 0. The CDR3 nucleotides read TGTGCCAGCAGCGTAGGGACTAGCGGGGGGGCAGATACGCAGTATTTT. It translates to CASSVGTSGGADTQYF.

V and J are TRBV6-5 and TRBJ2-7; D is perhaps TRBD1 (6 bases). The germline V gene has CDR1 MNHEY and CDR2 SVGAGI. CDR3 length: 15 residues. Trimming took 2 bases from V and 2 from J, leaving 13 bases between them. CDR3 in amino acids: CASSYLQDSPYEQYF. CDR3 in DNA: TGTGCCAGCAGTTACCTACAGGACAGCCCCTACGAGCAGTACTTC.

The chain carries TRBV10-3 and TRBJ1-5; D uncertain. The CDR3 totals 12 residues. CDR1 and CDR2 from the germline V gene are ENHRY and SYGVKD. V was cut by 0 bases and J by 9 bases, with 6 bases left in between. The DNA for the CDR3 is TGTGCCATCAGTGAGTCGAGCGCGCCCCAGCATTTT. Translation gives CAISESSAPQHF.

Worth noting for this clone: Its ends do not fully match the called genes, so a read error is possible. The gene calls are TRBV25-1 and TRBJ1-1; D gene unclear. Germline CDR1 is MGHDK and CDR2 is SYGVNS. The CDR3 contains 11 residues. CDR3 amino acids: CASSVMTEAFF. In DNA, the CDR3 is TGTGCCAGTAGTGTTATGACTGAAGCTTTCTTT.

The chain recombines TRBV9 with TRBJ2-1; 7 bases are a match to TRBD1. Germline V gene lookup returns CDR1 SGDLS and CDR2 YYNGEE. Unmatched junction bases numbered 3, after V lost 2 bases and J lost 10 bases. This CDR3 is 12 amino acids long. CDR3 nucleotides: TGTGCCAGCAGCGTTGGACAGGAGGAGCAGTTCTTC. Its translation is CASSVGQEEQFF.

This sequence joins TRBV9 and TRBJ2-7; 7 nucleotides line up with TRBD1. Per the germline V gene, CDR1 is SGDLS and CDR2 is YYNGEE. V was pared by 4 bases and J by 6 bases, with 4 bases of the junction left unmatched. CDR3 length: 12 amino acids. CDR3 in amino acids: CASSFSGGEQYF. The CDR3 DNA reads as TGTGCCAGCAGCTTTTCAGGGGGCGAGCAGTACTTC.

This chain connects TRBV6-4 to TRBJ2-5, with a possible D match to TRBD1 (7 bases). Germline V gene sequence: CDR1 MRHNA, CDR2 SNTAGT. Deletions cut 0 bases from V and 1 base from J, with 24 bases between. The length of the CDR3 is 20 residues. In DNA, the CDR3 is TGTGCCAGCAGTGACTCGGAGACCAGGGGTGCAGGGGGGCGCCAAGAGACCCAGTACTTC. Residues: CASSDSETRGAGGRQETQYF.

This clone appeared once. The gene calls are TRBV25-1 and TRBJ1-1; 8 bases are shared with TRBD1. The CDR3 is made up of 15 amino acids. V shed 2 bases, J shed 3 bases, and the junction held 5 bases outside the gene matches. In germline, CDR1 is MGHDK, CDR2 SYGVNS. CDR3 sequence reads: CASSEHSTGDTEAFF. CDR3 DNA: TGTGCCAGCAGTGAACACTCGACAGGGGACACTGAAGCTTTCTTT.

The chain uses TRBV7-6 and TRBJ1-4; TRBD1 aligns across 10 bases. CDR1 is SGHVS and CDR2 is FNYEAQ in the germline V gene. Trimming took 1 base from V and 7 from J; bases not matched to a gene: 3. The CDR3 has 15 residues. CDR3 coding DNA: TGTGCCAGCAGCTTAGTGGGACAGGGGCGTGAAAAACTGTTTTTT. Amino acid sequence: CASSLVGQGREKLFF.

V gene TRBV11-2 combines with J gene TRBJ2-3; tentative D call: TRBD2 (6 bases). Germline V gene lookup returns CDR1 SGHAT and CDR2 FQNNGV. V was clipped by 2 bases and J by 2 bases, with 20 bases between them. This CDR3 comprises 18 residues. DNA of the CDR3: TGTGCCAGCAGCTTATCCGCCATGGGCAGGGAGGTCACAGATACGCAGTATTTT. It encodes CASSLSAMGREVTDTQYF.

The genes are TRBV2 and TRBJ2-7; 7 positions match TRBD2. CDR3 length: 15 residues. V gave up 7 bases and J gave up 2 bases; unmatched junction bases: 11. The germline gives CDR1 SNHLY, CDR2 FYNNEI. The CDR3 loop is CASNSPTAGTYEQYF. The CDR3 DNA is TGTGCCAGCAACTCCCCGACAGCGGGGACCTACGAGCAGTACTTC. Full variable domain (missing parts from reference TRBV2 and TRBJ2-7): EPEVTQTPSHQVTQMGQEVILRCVPISNHLYFYWYRQILGQKVEFLVSFYNNEISEKSEIFDDQFSVERPDGSNFTLKIRSTKLEDSAMYFCASNSPTAGTYEQYFGPGTRLTVT.

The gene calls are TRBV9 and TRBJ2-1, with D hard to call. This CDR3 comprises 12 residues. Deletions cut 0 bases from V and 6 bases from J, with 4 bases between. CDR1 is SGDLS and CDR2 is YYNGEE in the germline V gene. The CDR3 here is CASSVGPNEQFF. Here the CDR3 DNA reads TGTGCCAGCAGCGTAGGGCCCAATGAGCAGTTCTTC.

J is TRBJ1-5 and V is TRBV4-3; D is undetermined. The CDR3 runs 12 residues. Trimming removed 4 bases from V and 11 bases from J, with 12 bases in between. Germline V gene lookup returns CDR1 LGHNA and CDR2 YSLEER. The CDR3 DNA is TGCGCCAGCAGCCCGGACGGGGTAGCCCAGCATTTT. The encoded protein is CASSPDGVAQHF.

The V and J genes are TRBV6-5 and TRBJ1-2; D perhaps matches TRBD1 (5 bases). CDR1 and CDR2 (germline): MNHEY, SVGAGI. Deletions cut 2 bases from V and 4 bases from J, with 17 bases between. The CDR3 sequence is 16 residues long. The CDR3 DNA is TGTGCCAGCAGTTACCAGAGGTCTGGACACACCTATGGCTACACCTTC. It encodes CASSYQRSGHTYGYTF.